This TCR beta chain was sequenced during a study of blood T cell repertoires in COVID-19. Whole-study context: Donors in the United States, Italy and Spain gave samples during acute or convalescent COVID-19. In each case, the material was cDNA or gDNA derived from T cells, B-cell-depleted T cells, or PBMCs.

As processed by the authors: Estimation of nucleated cell counts relied on the amplification of reference gene primers. The data were produced by immunoSEQ multiplex PCR, yet TCRdb's version contains in-frame clones alone and is incomplete. The DNA was the basis for D and trimming; V, J and clone size are from that table. This sample yields some 150,000 clones, of which around 82% are seen a single time; around 7.8% belongs to the top ten. The CDR3 extends over 15 amino acids. CDR1 is MNHEY and CDR2 is SVGAGI in the germline V gene. The V and J ends lost 4 bases and 4 bases respectively, with 11 bases between them.

The chain uses TRBV6-5 and TRBJ1-6; D is possibly TRBD1 (6 bases). The sequenced sample was peripheral blood. This receptor was identified in a human donor in a cohort sampled during active COVID-19. CDR3 bases: TGTGCCAGCAGTTCGGGGCAGGGGTATAATTCACCCCTCCACTTT. This sequence encodes CASSSGQGYNSPLHF.